This T cell receptor (beta chain) was identified in a study of blood T cell repertoires in COVID-19. Study-level background: The United States, Italy and Spain provided the acute and convalescent COVID-19 samples.

Only in-frame clones appear in the TCRdb table, and some are missing; sequencing was by immunoSEQ multiplex PCR. Of over 400,000 clones listed, around 90% were seen once; the top ten hold 7.5% to 9.5%. V gave up 4 bases and J gave up 5 bases, with 8 bases separating them. The CDR3 is made up of 12 amino acids. CDR1 and CDR2 from the germline V gene are SNHLY and FYNNEI. The chain employs TRBV2 and TRBJ1-1; D is possibly TRBD1 (5 bases). The sample was peripheral blood. The sequence came from a woman aged 45-65 years with COVID-19, enrolled during active disease. CDR3 sequence reads: CASSATVTEAFF. In nucleotides, the CDR3 is TGTGCCAGCAGTGCGACAGTGACTGAAGCTTTCTTT. Drawing the rest from reference TRBV2 and TRBJ1-1, the complete variable domain is EPEVTQTPSHQVTQMGQEVILRCVPISNHLYFYWYRQILGQKVEFLVSFYNNEISEKSEIFDDQFSVERPDGSNFTLKIRSTKLEDSAMYFCASSATVTEAFFGQGTRLTVV.